Listed here is a single TCR beta chain. The target antigen is unknown. The CDR3 spans 16 residues. J was trimmed by 0 bases and V by 7 bases; bases with no gene match: 11. Germline values: CDR1 MNHEY, CDR2 SVGAGI. The record originates from a study of T cells after yellow fever vaccination. Study as a whole: SMART-Seq v4 Ultra Low Input prepared the low-cell-number fractions. Study-level points and caveats: Booster sampling recovered most clones from primary vaccination (under 98% CD4, approximately 90% CD8). Bulk-population clonotypes that are abundant could appear as contaminants in FACS-sorted repertoires.

A 5'RACE template-switching step, the method used to make TCR cDNA, added a universal primer site and UMIs. TCRdb re-analysed the 5' RACE reads in MiXCR, keeping a single row per CDR3 protein. Here the sample spans 110,000 to 150,000 distinct CDR3 sequences, under 8% being singletons. The sample here was CD4+ T cells sorted from PBMCs, taken 10 days after the yellow fever booster vaccination. The gene calls are TRBV6-5 and TRBJ2-7, with TRBD1 matching 8 bases. The source is a man in his thirties or forties who received the YFV17D yellow fever vaccine. CDR3 region: CASTYNTGQASYEQYF. The CDR3, as DNA: TGTGCCAGCACTTATAATACGGGACAGGCCTCCTACGAGCAGTACTTC.